This section outlines one T cell receptor (beta chain) sequence together with its context. The source of the sample is a study of CD8+ T cells in alopecia areata. As the sequencing template, cDNA was produced by extracting RNA and reverse transcribing it. Sequencing was performed with immunoSEQ multiplex PCR; in TCRdb, only in-frame clones are kept and a portion is missing. The sample has around 200,000 clones, around 63% seen once; the top ten hold more than 1.5%. V was trimmed by 5 bases and J by 3 bases, leaving 15 bases between them. Looked up from germline, CDR1 is SGHTA and CDR2 is FQGTGA. CDR3 length equals 15 residues.

The chain links TRBV7-3 to TRBJ2-3; D uncertain. The origin of this receptor is a human donor with alopecia areata. The source was CD4+ T cells sorted from blood, collected at week 0. CDR3 in DNA: TGTGCCAGCAGCCAACCTCCCCGCCCAACAGATACGCAGTATTTT. Amino acids: CASSQPPRPTDTQYF.